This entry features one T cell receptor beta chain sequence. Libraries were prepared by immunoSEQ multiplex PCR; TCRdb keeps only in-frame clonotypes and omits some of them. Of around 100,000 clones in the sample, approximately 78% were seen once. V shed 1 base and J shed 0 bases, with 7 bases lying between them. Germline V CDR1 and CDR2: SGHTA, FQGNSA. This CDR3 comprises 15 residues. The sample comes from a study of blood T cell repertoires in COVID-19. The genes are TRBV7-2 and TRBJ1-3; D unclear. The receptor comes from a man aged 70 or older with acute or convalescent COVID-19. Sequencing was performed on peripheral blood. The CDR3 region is CASSLDRTSGNTIYF. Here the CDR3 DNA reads TGTGCCAGCAGCTTAGACAGAACCTCTGGAAACACCATATATTTT.